The entry that follows covers one T cell receptor (beta chain) sequence. Its specificity is not known. The V and J ends lost 5 bases and 3 bases respectively, with 15 bases between them. Per the germline V gene, CDR1 is SGHKS and CDR2 is YYEKEE (reference sequence). The CDR3 is 15 residues long. This sample was taken from a study of T cell clonotyping in hematopoietic cell transplantation. Study-wide context: Cytoreduction preceded collection of pretransplant recipient samples. Study-level findings and limits: Broader posttransplant TCR repertoire diversity was predicted by graft donor and pretransplant recipient Inverse Simpson Index values. No sorting was done, leaving CD4 and CD8 contributions mixed. At the given depth, recipient repertoires were over 95% de novo clonotypes.

TCRdb's table, derived via immunoSEQ multiplex PCR, lists solely in-frame clones and lacks some. The sample holds roughly 30,000 clones; roughly 85% are singletons and the top ten take approximately 1.7%. The time point is: recipient sample about 28 days before transplant, after cytoreduction. The receptor's source is a middle-aged man with acute myeloid leukemia. Some clones in this sample may be carry-over from other donors' samples. Source: peripheral blood mononuclear cells, taken before stem cell transplant. The chain has TRBV5-5 and TRBJ1-5; D is perhaps TRBD1 (6 bases). This chain's CDR3 is CASSSTGRLNQPQHF. DNA of the CDR3: TGTGCCAGCAGTTCGACAGGTAGGCTCAATCAGCCCCAGCATTTT.